This T cell receptor beta chain was identified during a study of OX40 agonist ivuxolimab in advanced cancers. Study in general: Patient treatment consisted of intravenous ivuxolimab administration every 2 weeks at 0.01 to 10 mg/kg.

Clones were read by immunoSEQ multiplex PCR, and TCRdb kept only the in-frame ones, dropping some. The repertoire consists of 69,000 or so clones, with over 75% occurring once and the leading ten covering roughly 0.58%. The study's findings and limits: Both blood CD4+ and CD8+ T cells showed clonal growth by week 6 at 0.1 to 3.0 mg/kg. Researchers did not determine the expanded peripheral T cells' antigen specificity.

CDR1 LNHNV and CDR2 YYDKDF come from the germline V gene (reference sequence). CDR3 length: 15 amino acids. Trimming shortened V by 1 base and J by 2 bases, and 6 bases separated the two germline ends. Regarding this clone: Its antigen is unknown.

This sequence originates from an adult with an advanced solid tumor such as melanoma, head and neck, liver or kidney cancer. The source material was CD4+ or CD8+ T cells sorted from blood, sampled in a trial of the OX40 agonist ivuxolimab. V usage is TRBV15 and J usage is TRBJ2-6; D uncertain. The chain's CDR3 is CATSRGSAGANVLTF. CDR3 sequence (DNA): TGTGCCACCAGCAGAGGTTCGGCTGGGGCCAACGTCCTGACTTTC.